The T cell receptor beta chain described here comes from a study of cytomegalovirus exposure and HLA in healthy donors. Study results and limitations: What TCR beta sequences reportedly achieved was accurate prediction of HLA-A and HLA-B alleles in most subjects.

Turning to this clone: What it binds is not known.

Germline assignment: CDR1 SGHRS and CDR2 YFSETQ. CDR3 size: 16 residues. V lost 4 bases and J 7 bases, leaving 24 bases between the germline ends. 13 Jbeta primers and 60 Vbeta primers were used for the PCR. Sequenced by immunoSEQ multiplex PCR; TCRdb stores in-frame clones only, minus some. The sample has approximately 150,000 clones; roughly four fifths are singletons. What was sequenced was PBMCs. This TCR was sampled from a man in his thirties or forties in good health and CMV-seropositive. This chain uses TRBV5-1 with TRBJ2-7; perhaps TRBD1 as D (6 bases). CDR3 bases: TGCGCCAGCAGCCCAGCCAGGGGTCTGTTTATTTGGGAGCAGTACTTC. It codes for CASSPARGLFIWEQYF.